A few counts support the clone carrying this TCR beta chain. Its target is not known. The data belong to a study of vaccination effects on CD4 cells after COVID-19. Clones were sequenced by immunoSEQ multiplex PCR, and TCRdb holds only the in-frame ones, with some missing. Of around 35,000 clones detected, 60% to 80% appear once; the ten largest clones hold under 15%. Sequencing followed a ViraFEST assay step that expanded antigen-specific CD4+ T cells with viral peptide pools. With more than 9 days of culture completed, CD4+ T cells were isolated. Recipients of the vaccine had no prior SARS-CoV-2 infection and negative nucleocapsid antibodies. On both days 3 and 7, half of the culture medium was replaced with IL-2 medium. Study-level results: Late in the post-vaccination period, infection-induced and vaccine-induced clones underwent marked clonal contraction. The study enrolled few convalescent patients and sampled no early post-infection timepoints.

The specimen was CD4+ T cells from PBMCs cultured with HCoV-OC43 spike peptides, collected before COVID-19 vaccination. As for subset: HCoV-OC43 spike overlapping peptide pool stimulation. This receptor was taken from a human donor who received a COVID-19 vaccine.

The CDR3 coding sequence is TGTGCCAGCAATGGGCAGGTCTCCTACAATGAGCAGTTCTTC. Protein: CASNGQVSYNEQFF. The chain recombines TRBV2 with TRBJ2-1; no clear D gene. V lost 7 bases to trimming and J lost 0 bases, with 10 bases between them. This CDR3 has 14 residues. CDR1 and CDR2 (germline): SNHLY, FYNNEI.